This T cell receptor (beta chain) appears in the sequencing data of a study of blood T cell repertoires in COVID-19 (dated by TCRdb to 2018 to 2020). The study in broad terms: Samples covering the acute and convalescent phases of COVID-19 were provided by collaborators in the United States, Italy and Spain. Where HLA class I and class II types were available, the types were taken from metadata supplied by the sample provider, not from assay-based typing. Subjects who had been exposed to COVID-19, were actively infected with it, or had recovered from it provided the deeply sampled blood TCRbeta repertoires that made up the dataset. The material from the prospective study consisted of cDNA or gDNA derived from T cells, B-cell-depleted T cells, or PBMCs. Nearly every sample came with metadata listing a de-identified subject ID, COVID-19 status, age in years and sex. The samples were drawn from two sources: the first 160 participants of the ongoing ImmuneRACE study, and 1,000 to 1,500 subjects contributed by 6 global collaborators. The repertoires were released in a freely available public database meant as a resource for research on the immune response to SARS-CoV-2.

Each collaborating institution followed its own protocols to collect whole blood in K2EDTA tubes. For TCRbeta analysis, collaborators shipped samples as frozen whole blood, isolated PBMCs, or DNA extracted from either of those sample types. With respect to this clone: The target of this receptor is not known. The record has no base qualities; no much larger clone is one base away.

Study-wide findings and limitations: Clinical and demographic metadata were provided uncurated, with the amount varying by source and participant.

From its cysteine to its phenylalanine, the CDR3 spans 16 amino acids. Only the CDR3 DNA stays, 48 bases, in frame from base 1. From the germline V gene, CDR1 is KGHDR and CDR2 is SFDVKD. V drops 6 bases and J drops 0 bases, leaving 15 bases in between. The immunoSEQ Assay, a bias-controlled multiplex PCR, was used to amplify TCRbeta CDR3 regions from genomic DNA. Per the original workflow: Nucleated cell counts per sample were estimated from amplification of reference gene primers within the assay. Sequence reads were collapsed and filtered to measure the absolute abundance of every unique TCRbeta CDR3 rearrangement. For each sample, productive Simpson clonality was calculated as the square root of Simpson's diversity index across productive rearrangements. TCRdb's version of the immuneACCESS table is confined to in-frame rearrangements and falls short of the full clone set. An unresolved V gene accounts for under half of the shortfall where checked; the remainder is of unknown origin. Clonal size and the V and J genes are those of that table, whereas D and trimming came from the DNA. This sample holds 250,000 to 300,000 clones; roughly 87% were observed only once. Around 0.78% of the sample is taken by the ten largest.

The sequence is built from TRBV24-1 and TRBJ2-3; possibly the D gene is TRBD2, per 5 matching bases. This receptor was taken from a woman younger than 45 with acute or convalescent COVID-19. Sequenced material: peripheral blood. The base sequence is TGTGCCACCAGTTCTGCGGACTCTTCAAGCACAGATACGCAGTATTTT. It specifies CATSSADSSSTDTQYF.